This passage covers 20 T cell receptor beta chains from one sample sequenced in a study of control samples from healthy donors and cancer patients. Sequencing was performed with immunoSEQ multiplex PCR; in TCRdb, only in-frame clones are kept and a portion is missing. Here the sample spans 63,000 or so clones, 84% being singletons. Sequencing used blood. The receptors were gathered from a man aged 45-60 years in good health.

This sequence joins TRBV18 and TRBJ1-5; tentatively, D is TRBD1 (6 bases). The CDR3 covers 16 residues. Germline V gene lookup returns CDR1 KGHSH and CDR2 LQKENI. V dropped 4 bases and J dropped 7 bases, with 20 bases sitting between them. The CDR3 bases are TGTGCCAGCTCACTACAGGGATCTTCGGTGGGCCAGCCCCAGCATTTT. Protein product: CASSLQGSSVGQPQHF.

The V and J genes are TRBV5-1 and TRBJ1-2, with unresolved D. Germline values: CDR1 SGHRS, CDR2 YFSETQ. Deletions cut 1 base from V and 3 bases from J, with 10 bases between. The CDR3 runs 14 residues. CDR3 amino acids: CASSLSAWDYGYTF. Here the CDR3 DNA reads TGCGCCAGCAGCTTGAGCGCGTGGGACTATGGCTACACCTTC. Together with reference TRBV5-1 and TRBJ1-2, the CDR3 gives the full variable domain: KAGVTQTPRYLIKTRGQQVTLSCSPISGHRSVSWYQQTPGQGLQFLFEYFSETQRNKGNFPGRFSGRQFSNSRSEMNVSTLELGDSALYLCASSLSAWDYGYTFGSGTRLTVV.

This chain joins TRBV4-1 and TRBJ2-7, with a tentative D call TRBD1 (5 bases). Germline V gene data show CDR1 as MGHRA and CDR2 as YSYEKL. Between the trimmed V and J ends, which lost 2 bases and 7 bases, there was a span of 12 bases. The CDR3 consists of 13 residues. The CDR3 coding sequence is TGCGCCAGCAGCCAACTCCAGGGCAGAGAGCAGTACTTC. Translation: CASSQLQGREQYF.

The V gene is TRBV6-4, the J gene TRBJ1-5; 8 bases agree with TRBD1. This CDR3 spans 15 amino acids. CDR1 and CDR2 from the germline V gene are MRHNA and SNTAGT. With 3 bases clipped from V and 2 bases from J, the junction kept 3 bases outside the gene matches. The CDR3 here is CASSESGGGNQPQHF. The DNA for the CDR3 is TGTGCCAGCAGTGAATCAGGGGGCGGCAATCAGCCCCAGCATTTT.

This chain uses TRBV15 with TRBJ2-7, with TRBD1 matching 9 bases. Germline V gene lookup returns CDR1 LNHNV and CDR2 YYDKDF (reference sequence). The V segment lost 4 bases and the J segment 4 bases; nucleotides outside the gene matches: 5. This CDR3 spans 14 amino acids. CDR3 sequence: CATSTRQGGYEQYF. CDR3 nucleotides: TGTGCCACCAGCACCCGACAGGGGGGGTACGAGCAGTACTTC.

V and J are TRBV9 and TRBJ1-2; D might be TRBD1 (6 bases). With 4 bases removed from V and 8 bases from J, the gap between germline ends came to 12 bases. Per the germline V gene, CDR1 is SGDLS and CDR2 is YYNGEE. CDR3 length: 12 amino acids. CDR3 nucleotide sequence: TGTGCCAGCAGCCCCACAGGGATCGGCTACACCTTC. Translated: CASSPTGIGYTF. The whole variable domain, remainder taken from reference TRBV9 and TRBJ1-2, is DSGVTQTPKHLITATGQRVTLRCSPRSGDLSVYWYQQSLDQGLQFLIQYYNGEERAKGNILERFSAQQFPDLHSELNLSSLELGDSALYFCASSPTGIGYTFGSGTRLTVV.

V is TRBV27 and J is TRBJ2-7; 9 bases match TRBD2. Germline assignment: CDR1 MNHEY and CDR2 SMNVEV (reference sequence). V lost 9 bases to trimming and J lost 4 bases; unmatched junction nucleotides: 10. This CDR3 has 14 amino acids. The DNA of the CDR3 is TGTGCCAGTCGCGCGGGGGGGCCAGAGTACGAGCAGTACTTC. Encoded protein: CASRAGGPEYEQYF.

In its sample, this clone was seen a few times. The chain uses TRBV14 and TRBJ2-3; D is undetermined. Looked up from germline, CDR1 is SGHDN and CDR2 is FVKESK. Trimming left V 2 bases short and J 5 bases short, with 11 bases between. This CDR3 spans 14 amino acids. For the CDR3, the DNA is TGTGCCAGCAGCCAAAGAGCTCTCCGAGATACGCAGTATTTT. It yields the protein CASSQRALRDTQYF.

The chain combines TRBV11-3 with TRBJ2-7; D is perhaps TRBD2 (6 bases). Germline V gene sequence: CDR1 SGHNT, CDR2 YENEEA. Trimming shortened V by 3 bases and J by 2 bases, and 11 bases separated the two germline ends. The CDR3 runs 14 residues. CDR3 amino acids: CASSLAAGPYEQYF. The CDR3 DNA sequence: TGTGCCAGCAGCTTGGCCGCGGGACCCTACGAGCAGTACTTC.

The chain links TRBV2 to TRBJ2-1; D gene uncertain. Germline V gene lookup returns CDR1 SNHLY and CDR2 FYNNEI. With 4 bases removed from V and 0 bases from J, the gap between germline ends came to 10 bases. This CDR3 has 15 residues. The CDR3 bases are TGTGCCAGCAGTGCTCAGGTGAGCTCCTACAATGAGCAGTTCTTC. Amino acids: CASSAQVSSYNEQFF. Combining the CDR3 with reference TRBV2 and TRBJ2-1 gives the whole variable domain EPEVTQTPSHQVTQMGQEVILRCVPISNHLYFYWYRQILGQKVEFLVSFYNNEISEKSEIFDDQFSVERPDGSNFTLKIRSTKLEDSAMYFCASSAQVSSYNEQFFGPGTRLTVL.

Here the CDR3 reads CASSQIRDRATPSGNTIYF. Written as DNA, the CDR3 is TGTGCCAGCAGCCAGATCCGGGACAGGGCAACCCCCTCTGGAAACACCATATATTTT. The genes are TRBV5-4 and TRBJ1-3; 9 bases line up with TRBD1. CDR1 SGHNT and CDR2 YYREEE come from the germline V gene (reference sequence). The CDR3 has 19 amino acids. The ends lost 4 bases at V and 0 bases at J; junction bases unmatched: 14.

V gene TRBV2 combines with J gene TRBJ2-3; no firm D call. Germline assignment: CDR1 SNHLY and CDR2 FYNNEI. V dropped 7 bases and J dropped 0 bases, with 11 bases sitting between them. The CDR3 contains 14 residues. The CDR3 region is CASIVGSSTDTQYF. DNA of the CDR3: TGTGCCAGCATCGTAGGCTCTAGCACAGATACGCAGTATTTT.

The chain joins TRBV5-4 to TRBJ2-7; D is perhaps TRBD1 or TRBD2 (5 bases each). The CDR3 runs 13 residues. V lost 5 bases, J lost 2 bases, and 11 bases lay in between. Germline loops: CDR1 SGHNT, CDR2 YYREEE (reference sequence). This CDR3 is CASRRGFTYEQYF. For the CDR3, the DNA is TGTGCCAGCAGGAGGGGCTTCACCTACGAGCAGTACTTC.

This CDR3 is CASSSQAGVGNEQFF. CDR3 nucleotides: TGTGCCAGCAGTTCGCAAGCGGGAGTGGGCAATGAGCAGTTCTTC. The chain uses TRBV27 and TRBJ2-1; TRBD2 matches at 8 bases. The germline CDR1 and CDR2 sequences are MNHEY and SMNVEV (reference sequence). The CDR3 contains 15 residues. The J segment lost 6 bases and the V segment lost 4 bases, leaving 8 bases of the junction unmatched.

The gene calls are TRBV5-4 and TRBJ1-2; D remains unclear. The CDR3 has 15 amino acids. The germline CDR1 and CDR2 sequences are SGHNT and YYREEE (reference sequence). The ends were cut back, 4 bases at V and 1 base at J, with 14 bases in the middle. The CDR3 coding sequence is TGTGCCAGCAGCGCACGCGACACCGATAACTATGGCTACACCTTC. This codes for CASSARDTDNYGYTF.

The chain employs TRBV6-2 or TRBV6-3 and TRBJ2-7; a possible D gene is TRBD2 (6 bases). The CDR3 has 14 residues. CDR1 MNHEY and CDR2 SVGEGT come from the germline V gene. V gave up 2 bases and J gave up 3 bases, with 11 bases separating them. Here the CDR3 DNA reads TGTGCCAGCAGTTACGGTTGGCGGGACTACGAGCAGTACTTC. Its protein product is CASSYGWRDYEQYF.

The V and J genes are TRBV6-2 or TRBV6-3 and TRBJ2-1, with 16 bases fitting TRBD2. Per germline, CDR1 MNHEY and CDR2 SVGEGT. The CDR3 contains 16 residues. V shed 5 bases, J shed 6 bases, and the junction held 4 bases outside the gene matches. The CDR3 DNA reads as TGTGCCAGCAGTGGGACTAGCGGGGGGGCTGTCAATGAGCAGTTCTTC. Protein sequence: CASSGTSGGAVNEQFF.

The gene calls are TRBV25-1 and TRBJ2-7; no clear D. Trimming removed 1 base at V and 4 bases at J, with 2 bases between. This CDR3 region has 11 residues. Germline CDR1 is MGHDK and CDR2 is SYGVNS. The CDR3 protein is CASSEFYEQYF. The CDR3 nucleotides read TGTGCCAGCAGTGAATTTTACGAGCAGTACTTC.

The CDR3 here is CASSVGSGWSSYNEQFF. The CDR3 nucleotides read TGTGCCAGCAGCGTCGGCAGCGGATGGAGCTCCTACAATGAGCAGTTCTTC. This chain joins TRBV9 and TRBJ2-1; TRBD2 is a possible D gene (5 bases). Looked up from germline, CDR1 is SGDLS and CDR2 is YYNGEE. V dropped 2 bases and J dropped 0 bases, with 15 bases sitting between them. This CDR3 is 17 amino acids long.

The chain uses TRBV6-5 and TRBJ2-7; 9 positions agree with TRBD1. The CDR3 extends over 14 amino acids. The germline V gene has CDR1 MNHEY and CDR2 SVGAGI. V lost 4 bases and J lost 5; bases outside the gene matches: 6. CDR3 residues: CASSFIQGANEQYF. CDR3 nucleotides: TGTGCCAGCAGTTTCATACAGGGGGCCAACGAGCAGTACTTC.